This T cell receptor (beta chain) is drawn from a study of blood T cell repertoires in COVID-19. The protocol was immunoSEQ multiplex PCR, while the TCRdb copy is restricted to in-frame clones and leaves out a portion. The sample records hundreds of thousands of clones, roughly 86% being singletons. Germline CDR1 and CDR2: MNHEY and SVGAGI. The CDR3 covers 14 residues. V shed 8 bases and J shed 0 bases, with 11 bases lying between them. This clone was detected a few times. The material sequenced was peripheral blood. The TCR originated in a woman in her twenties or thirties with COVID-19, enrolled during active disease. The chain couples TRBV6-5 to TRBJ1-3; unclear D gene. The CDR3, as DNA: TGTGCCAGCGGGAGGAGTCCCTCTGGAAACACCATATATTTT. Translating gives CASGRSPSGNTIYF.